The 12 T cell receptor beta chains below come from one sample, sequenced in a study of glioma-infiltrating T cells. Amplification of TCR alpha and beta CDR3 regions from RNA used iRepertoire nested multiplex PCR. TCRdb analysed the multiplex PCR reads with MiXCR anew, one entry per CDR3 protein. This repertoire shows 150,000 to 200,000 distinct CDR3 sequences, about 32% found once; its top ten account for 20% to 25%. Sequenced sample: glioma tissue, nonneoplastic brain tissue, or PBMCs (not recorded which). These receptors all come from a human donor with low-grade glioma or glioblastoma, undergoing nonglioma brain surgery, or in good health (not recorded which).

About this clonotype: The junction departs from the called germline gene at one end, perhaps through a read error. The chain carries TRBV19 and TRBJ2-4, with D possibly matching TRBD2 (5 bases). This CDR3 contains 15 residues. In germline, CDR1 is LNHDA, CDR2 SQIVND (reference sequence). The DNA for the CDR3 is TGTGCCAGTAGTATGGGTTCTCTAGCCAGAAACATTCAGTACTTC. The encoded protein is CASSMGSLARNIQYF. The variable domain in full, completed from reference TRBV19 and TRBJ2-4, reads DGGITQSPKYLFRKEGQNVTLSCEQNLNHDAMYWYRQDPGQGLRLIYYSQIVNDFQKGDIAEGYSVSREKKESFPLTVTSAQKNPTAFYLCASSMGSLARNIQYFGAGTRLSVL.

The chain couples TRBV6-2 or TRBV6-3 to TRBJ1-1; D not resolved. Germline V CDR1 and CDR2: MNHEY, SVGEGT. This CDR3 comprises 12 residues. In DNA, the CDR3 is TGTGTTAGTCGTTCACAGAACACTGAAGCTTTCTTT. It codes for CVSRSQNTEAFF.

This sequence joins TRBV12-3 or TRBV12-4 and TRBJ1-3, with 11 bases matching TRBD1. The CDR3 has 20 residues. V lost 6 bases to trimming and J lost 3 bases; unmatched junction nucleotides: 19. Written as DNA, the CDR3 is TGTGCCAGCAGAGTTTTCGCTTGGGACAGGGGGAACTTCGGTGGAAACACCATATATTTT. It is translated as CASRVFAWDRGNFGGNTIYF.

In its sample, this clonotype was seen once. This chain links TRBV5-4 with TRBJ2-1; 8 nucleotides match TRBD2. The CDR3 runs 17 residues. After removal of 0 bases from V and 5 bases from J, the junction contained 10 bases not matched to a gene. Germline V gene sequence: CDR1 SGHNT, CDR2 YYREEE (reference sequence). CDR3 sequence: CASSLGIIAGTNNEQFF. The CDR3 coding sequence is TGTGCCAGCAGCTTGGGGATCATAGCGGGAACCAACAATGAGCAGTTCTTC.

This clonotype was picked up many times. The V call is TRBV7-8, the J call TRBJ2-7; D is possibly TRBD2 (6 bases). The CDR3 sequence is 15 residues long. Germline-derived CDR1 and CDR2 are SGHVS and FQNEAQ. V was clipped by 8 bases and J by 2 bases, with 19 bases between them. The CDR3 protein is CASEGGGFWAYEQYF. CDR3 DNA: TGTGCCAGCGAGGGAGGTGGTTTCTGGGCCTACGAGCAGTACTTC.

CDR3 DNA: TGTGCCAGCAGCTCGCCGAGGAGAAAAAAACTGTTTTTT. Its translation: CASSSPRRKKLFF. The rearrangement joins TRBV7-9 to TRBJ1-4; D call uncertain. The CDR3 extends over 13 amino acids. Germline V gene sequence: CDR1 SEHNR, CDR2 FQNEAQ (reference sequence). With 4 bases removed from V and 9 bases from J, the gap between germline ends came to 12 bases.

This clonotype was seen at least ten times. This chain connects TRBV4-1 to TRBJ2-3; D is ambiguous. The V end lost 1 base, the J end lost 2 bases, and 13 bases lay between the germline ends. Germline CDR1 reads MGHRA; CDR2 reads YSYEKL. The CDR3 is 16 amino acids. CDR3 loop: CASSQGAWEDTDTQYF. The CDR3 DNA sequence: TGCGCCAGCAGCCAAGGAGCTTGGGAAGACACAGATACGCAGTATTTT.

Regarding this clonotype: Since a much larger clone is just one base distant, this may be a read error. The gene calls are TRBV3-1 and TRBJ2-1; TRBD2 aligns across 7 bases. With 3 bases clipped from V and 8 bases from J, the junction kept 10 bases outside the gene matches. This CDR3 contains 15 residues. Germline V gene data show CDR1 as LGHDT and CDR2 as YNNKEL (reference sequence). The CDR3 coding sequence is TGTGCCAGCAGCCAGACGGGAGGCCGTTACGATGAGCAGTTCTTC. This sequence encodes CASSQTGGRYDEQFF.

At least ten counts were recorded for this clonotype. The CDR3 sequence is CASSLAGGSQPQHF. CDR3 in DNA: TGTGCCAGCAGCCTCGCAGGGGGTAGTCAGCCCCAGCATTTT. The chain links TRBV3-1 to TRBJ1-5, with 7 bases identical to TRBD1. The trim removed 4 bases at V and 6 bases at J, leaving 6 bases unmatched. This CDR3 has 14 residues. Germline CDR1 and CDR2: LGHDT and YNNKEL (reference sequence).

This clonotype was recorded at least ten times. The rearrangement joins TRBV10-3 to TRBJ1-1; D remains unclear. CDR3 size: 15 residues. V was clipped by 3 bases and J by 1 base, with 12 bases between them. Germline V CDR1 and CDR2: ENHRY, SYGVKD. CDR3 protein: CAISDGSGSNTEAFF. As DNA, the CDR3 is TGTGCCATCAGTGACGGTTCAGGATCGAACACTGAAGCTTTCTTT.

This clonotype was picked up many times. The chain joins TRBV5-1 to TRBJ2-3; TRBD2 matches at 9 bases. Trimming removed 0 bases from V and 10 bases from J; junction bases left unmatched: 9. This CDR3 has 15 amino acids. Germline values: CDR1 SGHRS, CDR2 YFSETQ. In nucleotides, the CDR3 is TGCGCCAGCAGCTTGGCAATTAGCGGGAGTCGAGCGCAGTATTTT. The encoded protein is CASSLAISGSRAQYF.

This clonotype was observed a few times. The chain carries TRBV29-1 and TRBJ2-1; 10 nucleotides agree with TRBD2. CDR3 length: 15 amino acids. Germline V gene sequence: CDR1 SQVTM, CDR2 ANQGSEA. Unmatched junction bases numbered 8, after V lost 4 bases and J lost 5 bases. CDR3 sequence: CSVVLTSGMNNEQFF. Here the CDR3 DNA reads TGCAGCGTTGTCCTTACTAGCGGGATGAACAATGAGCAGTTCTTC.